This T cell receptor beta chain was sequenced for a study of early stage breast cancer tumors. About this clone: Its cognate antigen is unknown.

General study points: In most of the 16 patients, blood comparison separated tumor from normal breast.

CDR3 length: 19 residues. The ends lost 0 bases at V and 0 bases at J; junction bases unmatched: 12. CDR1 is LNHDA, CDR2 SQIVND, per germline (reference sequence). TCRdb keeps only in-frame clones here, not all; method: immunoSEQ multiplex PCR. The sample includes approximately 5,400 clones, 60% to 70% seen only once; the top ten take approximately 9.2%. The sequence derives from a person between 60 and 70 years old with breast cancer. The source material was breast tumor tissue. V usage is TRBV19 and J usage is TRBJ1-1; 8 bases line up with TRBD1. CDR3 region: CASSIDQKDREGVNTEAFF. CDR3 coding DNA: TGTGCCAGTAGTATAGATCAAAAGGACAGGGAGGGGGTGAACACTGAAGCTTTCTTT.